This entry lists 27 T cell receptor beta chains sequenced from one sample in a study of blood T cell repertoires in COVID-19. Some clones are missing from TCRdb's copy, which holds only in-frame ones; the method was immunoSEQ multiplex PCR. Here the sample spans roughly 250,000 clones, approximately 88% being singletons. Sample: PBMCs or T cells enriched from blood (not recorded which). These receptors were taken from a woman aged 25 to 39 with acute COVID-19.

This clone was recorded a few times. The chain uses TRBV19 and TRBJ2-7, with D maybe TRBD1 (6 bases). The CDR3 contains 15 residues. V lost 6 bases and J 3 bases, leaving 18 bases between the germline ends. Per germline, CDR1 LNHDA and CDR2 SQIVND (reference sequence). The CDR3 sequence is CASSRTLGAGYEQYF. For the CDR3, the DNA is TGTGCCAGTAGCCGAACCCTGGGGGCAGGCTACGAGCAGTACTTC.

The chain uses TRBV25-1 and TRBJ2-7; tentative D call: TRBD2 (5 bases). The germline CDR1 and CDR2 sequences are MGHDK and SYGVNS. Trimming shortened V by 6 bases and J by 3 bases, and 6 bases separated the two germline ends. The CDR3 runs to 11 residues. The CDR3 spells CASSGDYEQYF. CDR3 DNA sequence: TGTGCCAGCAGCGGGGACTACGAGCAGTACTTC.

The chain joins TRBV5-1 to TRBJ2-2; 10 positions agree with TRBD1. The V segment lost 4 bases and the J segment 7 bases; nucleotides outside the gene matches: 4. The CDR3 has 14 amino acids. Per the germline V gene, CDR1 is SGHRS and CDR2 is YFSETQ. The CDR3 DNA reads as TGCGCCAGCAGCCCGGGACAGGGGAGCGGGGAGCTGTTTTTT. This codes for CASSPGQGSGELFF. Variable domain in full (rest from reference TRBV5-1 and TRBJ2-2): KAGVTQTPRYLIKTRGQQVTLSCSPISGHRSVSWYQQTPGQGLQFLFEYFSETQRNKGNFPGRFSGRQFSNSRSEMNVSTLELGDSALYLCASSPGQGSGELFFGEGSRLTVL.

This sequence joins TRBV27 and TRBJ2-7; 12 nucleotides line up with TRBD2. With V trimmed by 9 bases and J by 0 bases, 9 bases remained unmatched. Germline CDR1 reads MNHEY; CDR2 reads SMNVEV (reference sequence). This CDR3 comprises 16 residues. CDR3 region: CASRLAGDSSSYEQYF. The CDR3 DNA is TGTGCCAGTAGACTAGCGGGGGATTCGAGCTCCTACGAGCAGTACTTC.

The V and J genes are TRBV9 and TRBJ2-1; D remains unclear. V lost 0 bases, J lost 5 bases, and 9 bases lay in between. This CDR3 has 14 amino acids. The germline CDR1 and CDR2 sequences are SGDLS and YYNGEE. The CDR3 spells CASSVGHPNNEQFF. CDR3 DNA sequence: TGTGCCAGCAGCGTAGGGCACCCGAACAATGAGCAGTTCTTC.

This clone was detected ten times or more. The chain couples TRBV18 to TRBJ2-1; 10 bases fit TRBD2. V was pared by 5 bases and J by 10 bases, with 11 bases of the junction left unmatched. The CDR3 covers 15 residues. CDR1 and CDR2 (germline): KGHSH, LQKENI. The CDR3 coding sequence is TGTGCCAGCTCAAACACGGGACTAGCGAGAAACGAGCAGTTCTTC. This sequence encodes CASSNTGLARNEQFF.

CDR3: CASSSRDSDYGYTF. The DNA for the CDR3 is TGTGCCAGCAGCTCCCGGGACAGTGACTATGGCTACACCTTC. The chain recombines TRBV5-4 with TRBJ1-2; TRBD1 aligns across 7 bases. Germline CDR1 reads SGHNT; CDR2 reads YYREEE (reference sequence). The junction had 5 bases not matched to a gene; V was cut back by 3 bases and J by 3 bases. The CDR3 is 14 amino acids. Filled out from reference TRBV5-4 and TRBJ1-2, the complete variable domain reads ETGVTQSPTHLIKTRGQQVTLRCSSQSGHNTVSWYQQALGQGPQFIFQYYREEENGRGNFPPRFSGLQFPNYSSELNVNALELDDSALYLCASSSRDSDYGYTFGSGTRLTVV.

This rearrangement joins TRBV19 to TRBJ1-1; D gene unclear. The CDR3 is made up of 13 amino acids. Germline-derived CDR1 and CDR2 are LNHDA and SQIVND (reference sequence). The V and J ends lost 4 bases and 1 base respectively, with 7 bases between them. CDR3: CASSKMRNTEAFF. The DNA of the CDR3 is TGTGCCAGTAGTAAAATGAGGAACACTGAAGCTTTCTTT.

This clone was detected ten times or more. The chain has TRBV7-2 and TRBJ1-2, with D perhaps TRBD1 (5 bases). The CDR3 is made up of 15 amino acids. Germline V gene lookup returns CDR1 SGHTA and CDR2 FQGNSA. V was clipped by 1 base and J by 3 bases, with 12 bases between them. The CDR3 region has the DNA TGTGCCAGCAGCTTAGTCAGGGTGTACCACTATGGCTACACCTTC. This translates into CASSLVRVYHYGYTF.

The rearrangement joins TRBV5-1 to TRBJ1-2; D unresolved. The CDR3 has 13 amino acids. Deletions cut 4 bases from V and 4 bases from J, with 11 bases between. Germline assignment: CDR1 SGHRS and CDR2 YFSETQ. In DNA form, the CDR3 reads TGCGCCAGCAGCGCCACAAGTTCCTATGGCTACACCTTC. Protein: CASSATSSYGYTF.

This clone was recorded once. The rearrangement uses TRBV6-5 and TRBJ1-4, with a tentative D call TRBD1 (6 bases). V was trimmed by 4 bases and J by 7 bases, leaving 19 bases between them. The germline V gene has CDR1 MNHEY and CDR2 SVGAGI. This CDR3 has 16 amino acids. The CDR3 loop is CASSSSYRGGGEKLFF. The CDR3 nucleotides are TGTGCCAGCAGTTCCTCGTATAGAGGGGGTGGTGAAAAACTGTTTTTT.

The CDR3 spells CASSITGGLNTEAFF. In DNA, the CDR3 is TGTGCCAGCAGCATAACAGGGGGCTTAAACACTGAAGCTTTCTTT. This rearrangement joins TRBV7-9 to TRBJ1-1, with TRBD1 matching over 9 bases. V lost 5 bases and J lost 2; bases outside the gene matches: 6. The CDR3 extends over 15 amino acids. In germline, CDR1 is SEHNR, CDR2 FQNEAQ (reference sequence).

The chain combines TRBV9 with TRBJ2-1, with 7 bases matching TRBD2. J gave up 10 bases and V 4 bases, and 5 bases lay outside the gene matches. The CDR3 is 12 amino acids. Germline V gene data show CDR1 as SGDLS and CDR2 as YYNGEE. The CDR3 sequence: CASSQIGGEQFF. The CDR3 DNA is TGTGCCAGCAGCCAAATCGGGGGGGAGCAGTTCTTC.

The chain is built from TRBV10-1 and TRBJ1-5; D is unclear. Germline-derived CDR1 and CDR2 are WNHNN and SYGVQD (reference sequence). Between the trimmed V and J ends, which lost 6 bases and 5 bases, there was a span of 11 bases. The CDR3 is made up of 13 amino acids. This chain's CDR3 is CASSSGLDQPQHF. DNA for the CDR3: TGCGCCAGCAGCAGTGGGCTCGATCAGCCCCAGCATTTT.

DNA for the CDR3: TGTGCCAGCTCACCGGCAGACAAAAACATTCAGTACTTC. Translation: CASSPADKNIQYF. The chain is built from TRBV18 and TRBJ2-4, with unresolved D. The germline V and J ends were trimmed by 3 bases and 3 bases, with 6 bases remaining between them. CDR3 length: 13 amino acids. Germline CDR1 is KGHSH and CDR2 is LQKENI.

This clone appeared a single time. This chain links TRBV4-1 with TRBJ1-4, with D possibly matching TRBD1 (6 bases). The CDR3 consists of 21 residues. The V end was cut by 4 bases, the J end by 4 bases, with 31 bases between. CDR1 and CDR2 (germline): MGHRA, YSYEKL. CDR3 in DNA: TGCGCCAGCAGCCGAGAAGCACCCGCCCGGACAGATTTTCAATATAATGAAAAACTGTTTTTT. It codes for CASSREAPARTDFQYNEKLFF.

V usage is TRBV10-3 and J usage is TRBJ1-2; 7 bases fit TRBD1. Germline loops: CDR1 ENHRY, CDR2 SYGVKD. The CDR3 is 14 residues long. V was clipped by 6 bases and J by 8 bases; unmatched bases: 12. The DNA for the CDR3 is TGTGCCATCAGCGGACAGGAGTCTCGGATGGGCTACACCTTC. It translates to CAISGQESRMGYTF.

The chain employs TRBV15 and TRBJ1-3; TRBD1 aligns across 9 bases. Per germline, CDR1 LNHNV and CDR2 YYDKDF (reference sequence). The V and J ends lost 0 bases and 2 bases, in that order; junction bases with no gene match: 8. The CDR3 extends over 18 amino acids. CDR3 in amino acids: CATSRDRPGQGTGNTIYF. The CDR3 nucleotides are TGTGCCACCAGCAGAGATCGCCCGGGACAGGGAACTGGAAACACCATATATTTT.

This chain links TRBV7-6 with TRBJ1-6, with unresolved D. CDR3 size: 16 residues. Germline lookup yields CDR1 SGHVS and CDR2 FNYEAQ. Trimming took off 1 base at V and 0 bases at J, with 7 bases between the two ends. DNA of the CDR3: TGTGCCAGCAGCTTAGGCCTAAGCTCCTATAATTCACCCCTCCACTTT. This sequence encodes CASSLGLSSYNSPLHF. The full variable domain, rest sourced from reference TRBV7-6 and TRBJ1-6, is GAGVSQSPRYKVTKRGQDVALRCDPISGHVSLYWYRQALGQGPEFLTYFNYEAQQDKSGLPNDRFSAERPEGSISTLTIQRTEQRDSAMYRCASSLGLSSYNSPLHFGNGTRLTVT.

The sample holds a few counts of this clone. The rearrangement uses TRBV5-4 and TRBJ1-5; D call uncertain. Germline V gene sequence: CDR1 SGHNT, CDR2 YYREEE (reference sequence). Trimming removed 4 bases at V and 2 bases at J, with 7 bases between. There are 13 residues in the CDR3. The DNA of the CDR3 is TGTGCCAGCAGCGCAGATCGCAATCAGCCCCAGCATTTT. Protein: CASSADRNQPQHF.

Only a few counts were recorded for this clone. The chain uses TRBV19 and TRBJ1-1; weak D call: TRBD1 (5 bases). V lost 7 bases to trimming and J lost 8 bases, with 17 bases between them. CDR1 LNHDA and CDR2 SQIVND come from the germline V gene (reference sequence). CDR3 length equals 13 residues. The CDR3 DNA reads TGTGCCAGTACGATCTCCCGACAGTCAGAAGCTTTCTTT. Translation: CASTISRQSEAFF.

The rearrangement links TRBV14 to TRBJ1-1, with D uncertain. Germline V gene lookup returns CDR1 SGHDN and CDR2 FVKESK. This CDR3 region has 13 residues. Trimming removed 2 bases from V and 0 bases from J, with 4 bases in between. The chain's CDR3 is CASSQNLNTEAFF. The DNA for the CDR3 is TGTGCCAGCAGCCAAAACTTGAACACTGAAGCTTTCTTT. Drawing the rest from reference TRBV14 and TRBJ1-1, the complete variable domain is EAGVTQFPSHSVIEKGQTVTLRCDPISGHDNLYWYRRVMGKEIKFLLHFVKESKQDESGMPNNRFLAERTGGTYSTLKVQPAELEDSGVYFCASSQNLNTEAFFGQGTRLTVV.

The V and J genes are TRBV3-1 (or the pseudogene TRBV3-2) and TRBJ1-5, with D perhaps TRBD1 (6 bases). Germline assignment: CDR1 LGHDT and CDR2 YNNKEL (reference sequence). Trimming cost V 0 bases and J 6 bases, with 12 bases left between them. This CDR3 is 15 amino acids long. The CDR3 loop reads CASSQDSGGPQPQHF. In DNA form, the CDR3 reads TGTGCCAGCAGCCAAGATAGCGGGGGCCCTCAGCCCCAGCATTTT.

The chain has TRBV4-3 and TRBJ1-2; D remains unclear. Germline V CDR1 and CDR2: LGHNA, YSLEER. The CDR3 has 17 residues. Trimming removed 0 bases at V and 4 bases at J, with 18 bases between. The CDR3 DNA follows: TGCGCCAGCAGCCAAGATCGGGTCCGGGTCGGCGGCTATGGCTACACCTTC. This codes for CASSQDRVRVGGYGYTF.

V usage is TRBV3-1 (or the pseudogene TRBV3-2) and J usage is TRBJ1-2; maybe TRBD1 (6 bases). CDR3 size: 14 residues. V was cut by 5 bases and J by 3 bases, with 13 bases left in between. The germline V gene has CDR1 LGHDT and CDR2 YNNKEL (reference sequence). The CDR3 DNA is TGTGCCAGCAGCTTATGGACAGACCACTATGGCTACACCTTC. Its translation: CASSLWTDHYGYTF.

The chain uses TRBV27 and TRBJ2-7, with 12 nucleotides matching TRBD2. The CDR3 runs to 17 residues. V gave up 0 bases and J gave up 5 bases; unmatched junction bases: 8. Germline CDR1 and CDR2: MNHEY and SMNVEV (reference sequence). This CDR3 reads CASSLSVSSGGADEQYF. CDR3 sequence (DNA): TGTGCCAGCAGTTTATCGGTCTCTAGCGGGGGGGCAGACGAGCAGTACTTC.

The V call is TRBV27, the J call TRBJ1-6; 8 bases agree with TRBD1. The V gene end was trimmed by 8 bases and the J gene end by 6 bases; junction bases not matched to a gene: 18. Germline lookup yields CDR1 MNHEY and CDR2 SMNVEV (reference sequence). CDR3 length: 18 residues. Here the CDR3 DNA reads TGTGCCAGCCGCAGGGCCTTGGAGACAGGGGCGCGTAATTCACCCCTCCACTTT. Its translation is CASRRALETGARNSPLHF.